These T cell receptor beta chains were read from a single sample in a study of blood T cell repertoires in COVID-19. Method: immunoSEQ multiplex PCR; TCRdb's copy keeps in-frame clones and lacks some. The repertoire consists of about 160,000 clones, with about 83% occurring once and the leading ten covering 3.6%. The sample comprised PBMCs or T cells enriched from blood (not recorded which). These receptors all stem from a woman between 50 and 59 years old in a cohort exposed to, infected with or recovered from COVID-19 (not recorded which). Both conserved end residues are part of each CDR3. A D gene is named only where the DNA matches it firmly. Not every row has a clone size; where given, it reads once, few, many or a size class.

cdr3_nt	cdr3_aa	d_call	v_call	j_call	clone_size
TGTGCCAGCAGTTTACAAGGGAGGGAGACCCAGTACTTC	CASSLQGRETQYF	-	TRBV27	TRBJ2-5	-
TGTGCCAGTAGTCCTTTAGCGGGGAGCTCCTACAATGAGCAGTTCTTC	CASSPLAGSSYNEQFF	TRBD2	TRBV19	TRBJ2-1	-
TGTGCCAGCAGTTTAAAAGGGACAGGCTTGAACACTGAAGCTTTCTTT	CASSLKGTGLNTEAFF	TRBD1	TRBV27	TRBJ1-1	-
TGTGCCAGCAGTTACCCGACAGGGAAACGGGAGACCCAGTACTTC	CASSYPTGKRETQYF	TRBD1	TRBV6-2/TRBV6-3	TRBJ2-5	-
TGTGCCAGCAGCTTATATCCCGGACAGACGAACTATGGCTACACCTTC	CASSLYPGQTNYGYTF	-	TRBV7-3	TRBJ1-2	-
TGTGCTAGCAGCACACGACTAGCGGGGACCGATACGCAGTATTTT	CASSTRLAGTDTQYF	TRBD2	TRBV7-7	TRBJ2-3	once
TGTGCCAGCAGCTTAGTTCGGAATTCACCCCTCCACTTT	CASSLVRNSPLHF	-	TRBV11-3	TRBJ1-6	-
TGTGCCAGCAGCGTAGTCTCAGGGGGGAACACTGAAGCTTTCTTT	CASSVVSGGNTEAFF	TRBD1	TRBV9	TRBJ1-1	few
TGCGCCAGCAGCCTAGACAGTCCCAGTCGGACTGAAGCTTTCTTT	CASSLDSPSRTEAFF	-	TRBV5-1	TRBJ1-1	-
TGTGCCAGCAGCGACGGACTGATCTCTGGAAACACCATATATTTT	CASSDGLISGNTIYF	-	TRBV5-6	TRBJ1-3	few
TGTGCCAGCAGCTTGGGCGGGGGGGCGGAAGAGACCCAGTACTTC	CASSLGGGAEETQYF	TRBD2	TRBV5-4	TRBJ2-5	-
TGTGCCAGCAGTTTATTTAGCGGGAAACCAACAGATACGCAGTATTTT	CASSLFSGKPTDTQYF	TRBD2	TRBV27	TRBJ2-3	once
TGTGCCCTGACAGAAACTGGAAACACCATATATTTT	CALTETGNTIYF	-	TRBV30	TRBJ1-3	-
TGTGCCAGTAGTGTCGGGGGGGTAAGGGTAAATCAGCCCCAGCATTTT	CASSVGGVRVNQPQHF	-	TRBV19	TRBJ1-5	-
TGTGCCAGCAGTTTGGGCAGTATGGACTACACCTTC	CASSLGSMDYTF	-	TRBV28	TRBJ1-2	-
TGTGCCACCAGTCAGGGCTCTGGAAACACCATATATTTT	CATSQGSGNTIYF	-	TRBV24-1	TRBJ1-3	-
TGTGCCAGCAATCGACCCGGACAAGGGATAAATCAGCCCCAGCATTTT	CASNRPGQGINQPQHF	-	TRBV28	TRBJ1-5	-
TGTGCCAGCACCGAGTATGACAGGGTAGGTGAAGCTTTCTTT	CASTEYDRVGEAFF	TRBD1	TRBV7-9	TRBJ1-1	few
TGTGCCAGTACCCCGTCCCGGGACAGGGGGGGCAACAATCAGCCCCAGCATTTT	CASTPSRDRGGNNQPQHF	TRBD1	TRBV19	TRBJ1-5	-
TGCGCCAGCAGCCAAGCCCCGACTAGCGGGGGACGCACGCAGTATTTT	CASSQAPTSGGRTQYF	TRBD2	TRBV4-3	TRBJ2-3	-
TGTGCCAGCAGCCGATGGGAGAATGAAAAACTGTTTTTT	CASSRWENEKLFF	-	TRBV14	TRBJ1-4	-
TGTGCCAGCAGCTTCCGGGCGGGGGGGCCGGACGAGCAGTACTTC	CASSFRAGGPDEQYF	TRBD2	TRBV7-2	TRBJ2-7	-
TGTGCCAGCAGTACCGGGGGGGGTGGGGCCAACGTCCTGACTTTC	CASSTGGGGANVLTF	TRBD2	TRBV27	TRBJ2-6	-
TGTGCCAGCGTCTGTTTGGGACAGACCTACGAGCAGTACTTC	CASVCLGQTYEQYF	-	TRBV21-1	TRBJ2-7	-
TGTGCCAGCAGCCCGGGACAGGGGGTTTCCGAGCAGTACTTC	CASSPGQGVSEQYF	TRBD1	TRBV3-1/TRBV3-2	TRBJ2-7	-
TGCGCCAGCAGCCAAACGGGAACCTACGAGCAGTACTTC	CASSQTGTYEQYF	-	TRBV4-1	TRBJ2-7	-
TGTGCCAGCAGTGTAACAGATACGCAGTATTTT	CASSVTDTQYF	-	TRBV2	TRBJ2-3	-
TGTGCCAGCAGGCTATCCTCTGGGGCCAACGTCCTGACTTTC	CASRLSSGANVLTF	-	TRBV28	TRBJ2-6	-
TGTGCCAGCCACAAGGGAGGGGAGACTGAAGCTTTCTTT	CASHKGGETEAFF	-	TRBV7-8	TRBJ1-1	once
TGTGCCAGCAGTACCGGGGTAGGCTATGGCTACACCTTC	CASSTGVGYGYTF	-	TRBV6-4	TRBJ1-2	-
TGTGCCAGCAGCTTAGTGGGACTAGACTACAATGAGCAGTTCTTC	CASSLVGLDYNEQFF	TRBD2	TRBV7-9	TRBJ2-1	-
TGTGCCAGCATAGCGGCTAGCGGGAACACCGGGGAGCTGTTTTTT	CASIAASGNTGELFF	TRBD2	TRBV2	TRBJ2-2	-
TGTGCCAGCAGCTTAGGACAGGGGTATAATTCACCCCTCCACTTT	CASSLGQGYNSPLHF	TRBD1	TRBV11-1	TRBJ1-6	-
TGTGCCAGCAGCTTGGAGCACCGGAACACTGAAGCTTTCTTT	CASSLEHRNTEAFF	-	TRBV5-8	TRBJ1-1	few
TGTGCCAGCAGCTCGTCCGACAGGGGGAGTGGCTACACCTTC	CASSSSDRGSGYTF	TRBD1	TRBV7-3	TRBJ1-2	-
TGTGCCAGCAGTTCCGGGACAGGGATTAACCACGAGCAGTACTTC	CASSSGTGINHEQYF	TRBD1	TRBV6-5	TRBJ2-7	-
TGTGCCAGCAGCCGGACTAGCAGGGCGGATGAGCAGTTCTTC	CASSRTSRADEQFF	TRBD2	TRBV5-4	TRBJ2-1	-
TGTGCCAGCAGTTACGGTCAGGTCCATTATAATTCACCCCTCCACTTT	CASSYGQVHYNSPLHF	-	TRBV6-6	TRBJ1-6	-
TGTGCCAGCAACGGGGAGGGCTATGGCTACACCTTC	CASNGEGYGYTF	-	TRBV2	TRBJ1-2	-
TGTGCCAGCTCGAAAGCCGCCCTAAACATTCAGTACTTC	CASSKAALNIQYF	-	TRBV12-3/TRBV12-4	TRBJ2-4	-
TGTGCCATTGCGGACAGGGGGCAGAACACTGAAGCTTTCTTT	CAIADRGQNTEAFF	TRBD1	TRBV10-3	TRBJ1-1	-
TGCAGTGCTAGTGGTCTAGATAATTCACCCCTCCACTTT	CSASGLDNSPLHF	-	TRBV20-1	TRBJ1-6	-
TGCGCCAGCAGCCAAGATAGGGGGAGAGCAAAACTGTTTTTT	CASSQDRGRAKLFF	-	TRBV4-1	TRBJ1-4	few
TGTGCCAGCAGTTCCGGAGCGGGAATTGTGCAGCCCCAGCATTTT	CASSSGAGIVQPQHF	-	TRBV27	TRBJ1-5	-
TGTGCCAGCACCAGGAAGGGACAGGGGGGATATGGCTACACCTTC	CASTRKGQGGYGYTF	TRBD1	TRBV7-2	TRBJ1-2	few
TGTGCCAGCAGCTTCGCCGGGGGTGCAGATACGCAGTATTTT	CASSFAGGADTQYF	-	TRBV7-2	TRBJ2-3	-
TGCGCCAGCAGTGAGTCCGGGCGGGGGTCGCAAGAGACCCAGTACTTC	CASSESGRGSQETQYF	TRBD2	TRBV10-2	TRBJ2-5	-
TGTGCCAGCAGCGCCAGGTTGCGGGTCGACAATGAGCAGTTCTTC	CASSARLRVDNEQFF	-	TRBV11-2	TRBJ2-1	once
TGTGCCACCAGCAGACCAGAAAGCAATCAGCCCCAGCATTTT	CATSRPESNQPQHF	-	TRBV15	TRBJ1-5	-
TGCGCCAGCAGCCAAGAATTCGCCTCAGCGGGAGAGCGCGAGCAGTACTTC	CASSQEFASAGEREQYF	TRBD2	TRBV4-1	TRBJ2-7	once
TGTGCCAGCAGCGCCCGGGACAGGGGGAGGAATGAGCAGTTCTTC	CASSARDRGRNEQFF	TRBD1	TRBV11-2	TRBJ2-1	-
TGTGCCAGCAGCGGGACAGGGTATGGGTTTGAGCAGTTCTTC	CASSGTGYGFEQFF	TRBD1	TRBV27	TRBJ2-1	many